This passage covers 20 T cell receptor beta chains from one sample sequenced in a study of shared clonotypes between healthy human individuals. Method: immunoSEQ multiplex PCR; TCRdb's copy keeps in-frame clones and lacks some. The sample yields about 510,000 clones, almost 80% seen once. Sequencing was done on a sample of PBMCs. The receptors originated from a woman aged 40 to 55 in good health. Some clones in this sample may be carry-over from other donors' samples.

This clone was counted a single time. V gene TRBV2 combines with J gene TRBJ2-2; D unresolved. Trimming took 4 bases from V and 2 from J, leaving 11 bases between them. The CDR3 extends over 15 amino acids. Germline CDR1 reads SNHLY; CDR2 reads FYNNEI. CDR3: CASSAEATNTGELFF. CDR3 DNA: TGTGCCAGCAGTGCGGAAGCGACCAACACCGGGGAGCTGTTTTTT.

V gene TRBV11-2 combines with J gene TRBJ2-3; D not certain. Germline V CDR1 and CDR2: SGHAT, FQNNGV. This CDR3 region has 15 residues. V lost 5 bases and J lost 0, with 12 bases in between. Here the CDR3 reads CASSLDRGSTDTQYF. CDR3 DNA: TGTGCCAGCAGCCTTGACCGCGGTAGCACAGATACGCAGTATTTT.

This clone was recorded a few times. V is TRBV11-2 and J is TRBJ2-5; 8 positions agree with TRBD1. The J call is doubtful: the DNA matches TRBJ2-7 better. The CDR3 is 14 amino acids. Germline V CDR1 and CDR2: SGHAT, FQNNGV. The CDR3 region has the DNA TGTGCCAGCAGCTTTCGGACAGGGCAGGACGAGCAGTACTTC. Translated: CASSFRTGQDEQYF.

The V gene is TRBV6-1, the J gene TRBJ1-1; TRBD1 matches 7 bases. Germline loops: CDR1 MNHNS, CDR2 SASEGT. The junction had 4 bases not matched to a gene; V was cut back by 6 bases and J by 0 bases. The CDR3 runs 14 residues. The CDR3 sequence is CASRGQFMNTEAFF. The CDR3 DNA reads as TGTGCCAGCAGGGGACAGTTTATGAACACTGAAGCTTTCTTT.

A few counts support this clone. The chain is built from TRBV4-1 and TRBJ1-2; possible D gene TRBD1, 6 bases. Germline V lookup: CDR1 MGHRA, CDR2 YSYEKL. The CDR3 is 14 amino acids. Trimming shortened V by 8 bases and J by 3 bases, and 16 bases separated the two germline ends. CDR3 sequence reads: CASAGGGGDYGYTF. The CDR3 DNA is TGCGCCAGCGCCGGGGGAGGGGGTGACTATGGCTACACCTTC.

The CDR3 protein is CASSQSDQPPYEQYF. In DNA, the CDR3 is TGTGCCAGCAGCCAATCTGACCAGCCTCCCTACGAGCAGTACTTC. The chain is built from TRBV11-2 and TRBJ2-7; D unclear. This CDR3 is built from 15 residues. Trimming shortened V by 5 bases and J by 2 bases, and 16 bases separated the two germline ends. The germline V gene has CDR1 SGHAT and CDR2 FQNNGV. Full variable domain (outside the CDR3, taken from reference TRBV11-2 and TRBJ2-7): EAGVAQSPRYKIIEKRQSVAFWCNPISGHATLYWYQQILGQGPKLLIQFQNNGVVDDSQLPKDRFSAERLKGVDSTLKIQPAKLEDSAVYLCASSQSDQPPYEQYFGPGTRLTVT.

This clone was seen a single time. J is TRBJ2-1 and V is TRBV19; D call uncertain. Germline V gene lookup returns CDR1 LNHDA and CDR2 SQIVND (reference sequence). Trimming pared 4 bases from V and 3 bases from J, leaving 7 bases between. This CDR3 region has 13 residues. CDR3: CASSTDVYNEQFF. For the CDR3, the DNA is TGTGCCAGTAGTACGGACGTCTACAATGAGCAGTTCTTC.

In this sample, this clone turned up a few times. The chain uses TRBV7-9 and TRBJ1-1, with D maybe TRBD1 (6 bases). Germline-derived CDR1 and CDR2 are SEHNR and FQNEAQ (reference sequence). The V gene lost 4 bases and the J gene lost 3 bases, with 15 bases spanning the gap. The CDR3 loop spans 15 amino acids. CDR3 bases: TGTGCCAGCAGCTACTGGACAGCTGAGGACACTGAAGCTTTCTTT. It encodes CASSYWTAEDTEAFF.

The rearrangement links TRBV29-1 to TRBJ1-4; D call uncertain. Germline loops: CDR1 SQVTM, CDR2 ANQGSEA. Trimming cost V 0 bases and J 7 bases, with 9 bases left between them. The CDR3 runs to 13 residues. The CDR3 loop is CSVEDLQSEKLFF. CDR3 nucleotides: TGCAGCGTTGAAGATCTTCAGAGTGAAAAACTGTTTTTT.

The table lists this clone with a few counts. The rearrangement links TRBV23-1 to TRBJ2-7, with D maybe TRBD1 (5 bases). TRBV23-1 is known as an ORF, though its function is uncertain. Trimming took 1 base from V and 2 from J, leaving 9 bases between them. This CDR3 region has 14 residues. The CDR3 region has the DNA TGCGCCAGCAGTCAATGGTGGACAACCTACGAGCAGTACTTC. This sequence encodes CASSQWWTTYEQYF.

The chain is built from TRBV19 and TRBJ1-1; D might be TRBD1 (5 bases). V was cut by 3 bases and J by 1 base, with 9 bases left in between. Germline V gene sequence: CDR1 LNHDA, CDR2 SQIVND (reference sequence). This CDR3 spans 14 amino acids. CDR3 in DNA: TGTGCCAGTAGTATGTGGGGGGGGAACACTGAAGCTTTCTTT. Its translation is CASSMWGGNTEAFF. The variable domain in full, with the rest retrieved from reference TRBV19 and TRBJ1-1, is DGGITQSPKYLFRKEGQNVTLSCEQNLNHDAMYWYRQDPGQGLRLIYYSQIVNDFQKGDIAEGYSVSREKKESFPLTVTSAQKNPTAFYLCASSMWGGNTEAFFGQGTRLTVV.

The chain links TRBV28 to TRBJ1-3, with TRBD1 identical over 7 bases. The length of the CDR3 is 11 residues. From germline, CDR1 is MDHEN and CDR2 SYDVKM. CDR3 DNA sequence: TGTACTACAGGGGCTGGAAACACCATATATTTT. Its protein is CTTGAGNTIYF.

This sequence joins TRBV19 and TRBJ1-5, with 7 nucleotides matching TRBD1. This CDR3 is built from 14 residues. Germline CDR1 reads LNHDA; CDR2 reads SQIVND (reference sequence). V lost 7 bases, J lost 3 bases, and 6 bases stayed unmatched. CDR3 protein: CASMVTGYNQPQHF. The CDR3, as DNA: TGTGCCAGTATGGTGACAGGGTACAATCAGCCCCAGCATTTT.

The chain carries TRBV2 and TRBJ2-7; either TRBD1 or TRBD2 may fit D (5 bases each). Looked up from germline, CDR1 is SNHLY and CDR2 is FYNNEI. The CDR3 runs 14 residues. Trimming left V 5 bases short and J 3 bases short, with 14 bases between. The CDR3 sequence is CASSKGPGLYEQYF. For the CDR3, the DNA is TGTGCCAGCAGTAAGGGACCGGGGCTCTACGAGCAGTACTTC.

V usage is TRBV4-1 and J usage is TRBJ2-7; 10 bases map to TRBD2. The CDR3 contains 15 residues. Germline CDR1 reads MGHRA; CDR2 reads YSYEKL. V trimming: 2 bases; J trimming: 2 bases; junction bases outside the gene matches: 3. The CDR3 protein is CASSQLGLATYEQYF. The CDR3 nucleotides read TGCGCCAGCAGCCAACTGGGACTAGCGACCTACGAGCAGTACTTC.

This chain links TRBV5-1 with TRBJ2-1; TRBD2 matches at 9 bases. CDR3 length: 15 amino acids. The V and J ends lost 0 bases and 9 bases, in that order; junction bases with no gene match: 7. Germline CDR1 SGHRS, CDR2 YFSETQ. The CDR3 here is CASSLEASGTIEQFF. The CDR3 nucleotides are TGCGCCAGCAGCTTGGAAGCTAGCGGGACGATTGAGCAGTTCTTC.

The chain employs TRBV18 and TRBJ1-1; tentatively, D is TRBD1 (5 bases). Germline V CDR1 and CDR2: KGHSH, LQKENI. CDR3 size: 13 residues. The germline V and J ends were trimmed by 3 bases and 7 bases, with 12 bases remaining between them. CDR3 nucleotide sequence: TGTGCCAGCTCACCGGGACTGGGGGGTGAAGCTTTCTTT. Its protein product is CASSPGLGGEAFF.

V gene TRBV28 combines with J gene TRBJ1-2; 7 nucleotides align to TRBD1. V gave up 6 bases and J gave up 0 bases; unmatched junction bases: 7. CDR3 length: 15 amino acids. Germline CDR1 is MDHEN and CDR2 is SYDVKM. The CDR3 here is CASRRGTVANYGYTF. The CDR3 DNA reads TGTGCCAGCAGGCGGGGGACAGTCGCTAACTATGGCTACACCTTC.

CDR3 nucleotides: TGTGCCAGCAGCTTTAATGCCGGGACTAGCGTTCCCTACGAGCAGTACTTC. This gives the protein CASSFNAGTSVPYEQYF. V usage is TRBV7-6 and J usage is TRBJ2-7; 10 bases line up with TRBD2. From germline, CDR1 is SGHVS and CDR2 FNYEAQ. The CDR3 is made up of 17 amino acids. Germline trimming cut 3 bases from V and 2 bases from J; bases unmatched to any gene: 10. The variable domain in full, completed from reference TRBV7-6 and TRBJ2-7, reads GAGVSQSPRYKVTKRGQDVALRCDPISGHVSLYWYRQALGQGPEFLTYFNYEAQQDKSGLPNDRFSAERPEGSISTLTIQRTEQRDSAMYRCASSFNAGTSVPYEQYFGPGTRLTVT.

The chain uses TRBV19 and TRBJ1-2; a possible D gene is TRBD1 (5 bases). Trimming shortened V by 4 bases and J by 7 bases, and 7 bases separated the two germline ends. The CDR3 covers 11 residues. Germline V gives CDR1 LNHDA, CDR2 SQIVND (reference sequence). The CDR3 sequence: CASSRGAGYTF. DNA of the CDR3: TGTGCCAGTAGTAGAGGGGCTGGCTACACCTTC.